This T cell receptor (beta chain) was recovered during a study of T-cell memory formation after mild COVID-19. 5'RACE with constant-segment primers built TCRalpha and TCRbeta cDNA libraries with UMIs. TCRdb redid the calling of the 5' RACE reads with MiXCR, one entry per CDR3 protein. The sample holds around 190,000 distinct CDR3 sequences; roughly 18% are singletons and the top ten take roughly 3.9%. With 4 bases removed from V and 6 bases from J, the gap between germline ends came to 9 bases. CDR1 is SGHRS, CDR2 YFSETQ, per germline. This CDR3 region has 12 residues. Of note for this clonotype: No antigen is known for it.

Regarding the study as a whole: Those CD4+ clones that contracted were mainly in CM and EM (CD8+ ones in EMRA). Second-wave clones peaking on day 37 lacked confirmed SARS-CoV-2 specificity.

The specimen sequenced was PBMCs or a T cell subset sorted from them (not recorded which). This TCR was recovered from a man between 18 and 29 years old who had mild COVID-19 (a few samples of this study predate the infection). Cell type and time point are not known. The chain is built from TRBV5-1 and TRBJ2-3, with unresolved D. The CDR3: CASSPQEDTQYF. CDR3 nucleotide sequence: TGCGCCAGCAGCCCTCAGGAGGATACGCAGTATTTT. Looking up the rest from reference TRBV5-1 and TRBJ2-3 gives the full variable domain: KAGVTQTPRYLIKTRGQQVTLSCSPISGHRSVSWYQQTPGQGLQFLFEYFSETQRNKGNFPGRFSGRQFSNSRSEMNVSTLELGDSALYLCASSPQEDTQYFGPGTRLTVL.